This T cell receptor (beta chain) is from a study of blood T cells in healthy people across ages. Overall study results and limits: TCR beta diversity, measured per million T cells, fell in a roughly linear way with age. Strong correlation existed between TCR beta diversity and naive T cell percentage.

Turning to this clonotype: Antigen unknown.

Primers used in a second PCR of roughly 7 to 12 cycles were a sample-barcoded 5' primer and a J-beta primer mix. TCRdb redid the calling of the 5' RACE reads with MiXCR, one entry per CDR3 protein. Of approximately 320,000 distinct CDR3 sequences in the sample, 25% to 30% were seen once. The CDR3 length is 14 residues. Germline CDR1 is SQVTM and CDR2 is ANQGSEA. Trimming stripped 4 bases from V and 5 bases from J, with 17 bases between. The TCR sequence derives from a woman between 65 and 79 years old in good health. Sequenced sample: blood. V is TRBV29-1 and J is TRBJ2-5, with D unclear. The CDR3 loop reads CSVAHLGKKETQYF. Here the CDR3 DNA reads TGCAGCGTTGCCCACCTGGGGAAGAAGGAGACCCAGTACTTC.